One sample yielded the 28 T cell receptor beta chains listed below, sequenced in a study of response to subunit inactivated influenza vaccine. TCRdb itself ran the RT-PCR reads through MiXCR, one entry per CDR3 protein. The sample shows 400,000 to 650,000 distinct CDR3 sequences, around 7.9% of them seen only once. This specimen was PBMCs from blood, taken less than 30 months after vaccination. The receptors come from a man aged 45 to 70 who received an inactivated influenza vaccine.

This clonotype showed up just a few times. This chain connects TRBV7-9 to TRBJ1-1, with D possibly matching TRBD1 (6 bases). Germline CDR1 reads SEHNR; CDR2 reads FQNEAQ (reference sequence). The CDR3 runs 15 residues. V was trimmed by 5 bases and J by 1 base, leaving 14 bases between them. CDR3 DNA: TGTGCCAGCAGCCCCGGAGGGGGTTGGAACACTGAAGCTTTCTTT. Translating gives CASSPGGGWNTEAFF.

This chain uses TRBV6-1 with TRBJ1-2; 10 nucleotides agree with TRBD1. Germline V gene sequence: CDR1 MNHNS, CDR2 SASEGT. This CDR3 spans 14 amino acids. The V gene end was trimmed by 6 bases and the J gene end by 8 bases; junction bases not matched to a gene: 9. The CDR3 here is CASSSGTGAWGYTF. CDR3 in DNA: TGTGCCAGCAGCTCCGGGACAGGGGCTTGGGGCTACACCTTC.

Many counts were recorded for this clonotype. The rearrangement uses TRBV3-1 and TRBJ2-1; the D gene is possibly TRBD1 (6 bases). The length of the CDR3 is 17 residues. In germline, CDR1 is LGHDT, CDR2 YNNKEL (reference sequence). The V end was cut by 2 bases, the J end by 1 base, with 15 bases between. CDR3 amino acids: CASSQSAYRVSYNEQFF. CDR3 nucleotides: TGTGCCAGCAGCCAATCTGCCTACAGGGTTTCCTACAATGAGCAGTTCTTC.

This clonotype was counted ten times or more. This sequence joins TRBV7-9 and TRBJ2-7, with D perhaps TRBD1 (6 bases). The CDR3 runs 13 residues. Germline V lookup: CDR1 SEHNR, CDR2 FQNEAQ (reference sequence). V gave up 4 bases and J gave up 4 bases, with 11 bases separating them. For the CDR3, the DNA is TGTGCCAGCAGCTCGGACAGAGTGTACGAGCAGTACTTC. This codes for CASSSDRVYEQYF. Supplemented by reference TRBV7-9 and TRBJ2-7, the full variable domain reads DTGVSQNPRHKITKRGQNVTFRCDPISEHNRLYWYRQTLGQGPEFLTYFQNEAQLEKSRLLSDRFSAERPKGSFSTLEIQRTEQGDSAMYLCASSSDRVYEQYFGPGTRLTVT.

This sequence joins TRBV20-1 and TRBJ2-5; 8 bases are a match to TRBD2. With 6 bases clipped from V and 2 bases from J, the junction kept 11 bases outside the gene matches. The CDR3 has 15 residues. In germline, CDR1 is DFQATT, CDR2 SNEGSKA (reference sequence). The CDR3 sequence: CSAKGLAGVQETQYF. The CDR3 bases are TGCAGTGCGAAGGGGCTAGCGGGTGTACAAGAGACCCAGTACTTC.

In regard to this clonotype: A much larger clone lies a single base off, so this may be a read error. This is likely a read error, given that the CDR3 carries no conserved phenylalanine or tryptophan at its end. The CDR3: CSAFLADLRTDTQYS. The CDR3 DNA reads as TGCAGTGCTTTTCTAGCGGACCTCCGCACAGATACGCAGTATTCT. The chain recombines TRBV20-1 with TRBJ2-3, with 7 bases fitting TRBD2. The germline V gene has CDR1 DFQATT and CDR2 SNEGSKA (reference sequence). The CDR3 contains 15 residues. Trimming cost V 5 bases and J 1 base; bases outside gene matches: 9.

The V gene is TRBV6-1, the J gene TRBJ1-6, with D uncertain. The CDR3 has 15 amino acids. Germline lookup yields CDR1 MNHNS and CDR2 SASEGT. Trimming left V 7 bases short and J 7 bases short, with 17 bases between. This chain's CDR3 is CASTLLPRRNSPLHF. The CDR3 bases are TGTGCCAGCACCCTTCTTCCTCGGCGGAATTCACCCCTCCACTTT.

J is TRBJ2-7 and V is TRBV20-1, with 12 bases that match TRBD1. The CDR3 sequence is 15 residues long. V was pared by 3 bases and J by 6 bases, with 9 bases of the junction left unmatched. CDR1 DFQATT and CDR2 SNEGSKA come from the germline V gene (reference sequence). CDR3 sequence (DNA): TGCAGTGCTAGTGTCCCGGGACAGGGGGCTTCCGAGCAGTACTTC. As protein: CSASVPGQGASEQYF.

This chain joins TRBV18 and TRBJ2-2, with D uncertain. Per germline, CDR1 KGHSH and CDR2 LQKENI. CDR3 length: 16 residues. Deletions cut 0 bases from V and 0 bases from J, with 8 bases between. CDR3 residues: CASSPPSVPNTGELFF. DNA of the CDR3: TGTGCCAGCTCACCACCGTCGGTACCGAACACCGGGGAGCTGTTTTTT.

This clonotype turned up a few times. The chain couples TRBV6-1 to TRBJ2-7, with a weak D call TRBD2 (5 bases). Trimming cost V 3 bases and J 4 bases, with 13 bases left between them. The CDR3 has 14 residues. Germline CDR1 MNHNS, CDR2 SASEGT. The chain's CDR3 is CASSDRGVSYEQYF. As DNA, the CDR3 is TGTGCCAGCAGTGACCGGGGTGTCTCTTACGAGCAGTACTTC.

The rearrangement joins TRBV12-5 to TRBJ2-1, with TRBD2 matching 7 bases. The CDR3 is 17 amino acids. Germline CDR1 LGHNT, CDR2 FRNRAP. V was clipped by 2 bases and J by 5 bases; unmatched bases: 12. The DNA for the CDR3 is TGTGCTAGTGGTTTGAGGAGCTTGGGACTAAACAACAATGAGCAGTTCTTC. Protein: CASGLRSLGLNNNEQFF.

This chain links TRBV11-3 with TRBJ2-3; 9 bases align to TRBD2. This CDR3 is built from 16 residues. Looked up from germline, CDR1 is SGHNT and CDR2 is YENEEA. V dropped 3 bases and J dropped 6; count of bases not matched to a gene: 10. CDR3 sequence (DNA): TGTGCCAGCAGCTTCCGGGCGGGAGGGAGTTTGGATACGCAGTATTTT. Translation gives CASSFRAGGSLDTQYF.

The chain carries TRBV20-1 and TRBJ1-5, with TRBD1 as a possible D gene (5 bases). CDR3 length: 14 residues. Trimming stripped 2 bases from V and 3 bases from J, with 11 bases between. Germline V CDR1 and CDR2: DFQATT, SNEGSKA (reference sequence). The CDR3 DNA sequence: TGCAGTGCTAGATCTCGGGGCTACAATCAGCCCCAGCATTTT. This gives the protein CSARSRGYNQPQHF.

The J gene is TRBJ1-1, the V gene TRBV6-1; the D is unclear. V lost 4 bases and J lost 0, with 6 bases in between. The germline V gene has CDR1 MNHNS and CDR2 SASEGT. The CDR3 runs to 13 residues. The CDR3 bases are TGTGCCAGCAGTGCAGAACTGAACACTGAAGCTTTCTTT. This codes for CASSAELNTEAFF.

Many counts were recorded for this clonotype. The rearrangement joins TRBV11-2 to TRBJ2-7; 8 bases match TRBD2. Germline trimming cut 6 bases from V and 5 bases from J; bases unmatched to any gene: 12. Looked up from germline, CDR1 is SGHAT and CDR2 is FQNNGV. The CDR3 contains 15 residues. CDR3 region: CASRRPGRGRDEQYF. The CDR3, as DNA: TGTGCCAGCAGACGGCCCGGGAGGGGTCGAGACGAGCAGTACTTC. The full variable domain, rest sourced from reference TRBV11-2 and TRBJ2-7, is EAGVAQSPRYKIIEKRQSVAFWCNPISGHATLYWYQQILGQGPKLLIQFQNNGVVDDSQLPKDRFSAERLKGVDSTLKIQPAKLEDSAVYLCASRRPGRGRDEQYFGPGTRLTVT.

This clonotype was counted only a few times. The J gene is TRBJ1-1, the V gene TRBV4-1, with 9 bases matching TRBD1. Trimming removed 4 bases from V and 7 bases from J; junction bases left unmatched: 7. CDR1 and CDR2 (germline): MGHRA, YSYEKL. The CDR3 loop spans 14 amino acids. In nucleotides, the CDR3 is TGCGCCAGCAGCCCCGGACAGGGGCAGGGTGAAGCTTTCTTT. Translating it yields CASSPGQGQGEAFF.

The chain has TRBV20-1 and TRBJ2-1; 10 bases are shared with TRBD2. J gave up 2 bases and V 5 bases, and 6 bases lay outside the gene matches. Germline-derived CDR1 and CDR2 are DFQATT and SNEGSKA (reference sequence). This CDR3 is built from 15 residues. The CDR3: CSARKLAGTYNEQFF. DNA of the CDR3: TGCAGTGCTCGTAAACTAGCGGGAACCTACAATGAGCAGTTCTTC.

Ten or more counts support this clonotype. The CDR3 DNA follows: TGCAGTGCTAATGTTGACACAGATACGCAGTATTTT. Translation gives CSANVDTDTQYF. This chain links TRBV20-1 with TRBJ2-3; D gene uncertain. Trimming left V 4 bases short and J 2 bases short, with 7 bases between. This CDR3 has 12 residues. From germline, CDR1 is DFQATT and CDR2 SNEGSKA (reference sequence).

The chain carries TRBV9 and TRBJ2-3, with D uncertain. V was trimmed by 2 bases and J by 8 bases, leaving 15 bases between them. CDR3 size: 14 residues. Germline V gene data show CDR1 as SGDLS and CDR2 as YYNGEE. DNA for the CDR3: TGTGCCAGCAGCGTTGACGGACCAGACGTTACGCAGTATTTT. Encoded protein: CASSVDGPDVTQYF.

The chain carries TRBV7-2 and TRBJ2-1; D may be TRBD1 (6 bases). The CDR3 spans 15 residues. V was clipped by 5 bases and J by 0 bases, with 11 bases between them. Germline V gene data show CDR1 as SGHTA and CDR2 as FQGNSA. In DNA, the CDR3 is TGTGCCAGCAGCAAAGACAGGAACTCCTACAATGAGCAGTTCTTC. Translated, it gives CASSKDRNSYNEQFF.

The chain uses TRBV6-2 or TRBV6-3 and TRBJ1-2; the match to TRBD1 covers 9 bases. The J segment lost 6 bases and the V segment lost 2 bases, leaving 16 bases of the junction unmatched. The germline V gene encodes CDR1 MNHEY and CDR2 SVGEGT. The CDR3 has 18 residues. The CDR3 region has the DNA TGTGCCAGCAGTTACCGATCCGTCGTAGGCCGGACAGGGGATGGCTACACCTTC. Amino acids: CASSYRSVVGRTGDGYTF.

This clonotype was seen just once. With a much larger clone just one base away, this may be a read error. This CDR3 fails to terminate in the conserved phenylalanine or tryptophan, so it likely reflects a read error. The chain has TRBV12-3 or TRBV12-4 and TRBJ2-2; 8 positions agree with TRBD1. The CDR3 is made up of 15 amino acids. The J segment lost 6 bases and the V segment lost 6 bases, leaving 9 bases of the junction unmatched. Here the CDR3 reads CASSNRGLYSGELFL. The CDR3 region has the DNA TGTGCCAGCAGCAACAGGGGGTTATATTCCGGGGAGCTGTTTCTT.

This clonotype has a count of ten or more. The genes are TRBV7-2 and TRBJ1-2, with D unresolved. From germline, CDR1 is SGHTA and CDR2 FQGNSA. Trimming shortened V by 5 bases and J by 7 bases, and 14 bases separated the two germline ends. CDR3 length: 13 amino acids. CDR3 DNA: TGTGCCAGCAGCCCCGGTAGGGTGGGTGGCTACACCTTC. Encoded protein: CASSPGRVGGYTF.

This clonotype was seen ten or more times. V gene TRBV12-3 or TRBV12-4 combines with J gene TRBJ1-2, with TRBD1 as a possible D gene (5 bases). The V and J ends lost 7 bases and 5 bases respectively, with 23 bases between them. The CDR3 loop spans 16 amino acids. The CDR3 region has the DNA TGTGCCAGCACCACACGGGGGTCGGGGGTAGGGTATGGCTACACCTTC. Translation gives CASTTRGSGVGYGYTF.

The rearrangement links TRBV24-1 to TRBJ2-1, with 8 positions matching TRBD1. Germline-derived CDR1 and CDR2 are KGHDR and SFDVKD. This CDR3 region has 18 residues. Unmatched junction bases numbered 12, after V lost 1 base and J lost 5 bases. The DNA for the CDR3 is TGTGCCACCAGTGATTTACAGGGGGAAAGGTTAGTCCACAATGAGCAGTTCTTC. Its protein product is CATSDLQGERLVHNEQFF.

Many counts were recorded for this clonotype. The chain has TRBV7-2 and TRBJ1-2; TRBD1 matches at 7 bases. Losses at the gene ends were 5 bases for V and 4 bases for J; bases not matched to a gene: 10. In germline, CDR1 is SGHTA, CDR2 FQGNSA. The CDR3 totals 15 residues. In DNA, the CDR3 is TGTGCCAGCAGCGCTGGACAGGCGATTAGCTATGGCTACACCTTC. Translated, it gives CASSAGQAISYGYTF.

The rearrangement uses TRBV9 and TRBJ2-7; the match to TRBD1 covers 8 bases. Germline lookup yields CDR1 SGDLS and CDR2 YYNGEE. The CDR3 covers 15 residues. Trimming took 4 bases from V and 2 from J; bases not matched to a gene: 8. Written as DNA, the CDR3 is TGTGCCAGCAGCACGCGAGACAGGGGCCCCTACGAGCAGTACTTC. Protein sequence: CASSTRDRGPYEQYF.

V and J are TRBV6-1 and TRBJ1-2, with D unresolved. Germline V CDR1 and CDR2: MNHNS, SASEGT. V was clipped by 6 bases and J by 4 bases, with 12 bases between them. There are 13 residues in the CDR3. This CDR3 is CASSPMGAYGYTF. The DNA of the CDR3 is TGTGCCAGCAGCCCGATGGGAGCCTATGGCTACACCTTC.